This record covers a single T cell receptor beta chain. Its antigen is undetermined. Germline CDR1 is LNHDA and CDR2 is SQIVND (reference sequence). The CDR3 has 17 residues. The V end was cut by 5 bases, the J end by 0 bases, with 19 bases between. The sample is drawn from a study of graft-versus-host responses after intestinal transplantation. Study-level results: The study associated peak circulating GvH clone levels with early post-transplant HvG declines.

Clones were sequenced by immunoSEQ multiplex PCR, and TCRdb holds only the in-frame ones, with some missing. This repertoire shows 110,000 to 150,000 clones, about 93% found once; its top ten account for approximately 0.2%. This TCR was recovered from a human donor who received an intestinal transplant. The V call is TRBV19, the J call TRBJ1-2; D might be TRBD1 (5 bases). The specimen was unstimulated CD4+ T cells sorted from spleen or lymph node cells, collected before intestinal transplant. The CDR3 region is CASSWRDRGGTNYGYTF. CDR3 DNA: TGTGCCAGTAGTTGGAGGGATCGGGGCGGAACTAACTATGGCTACACCTTC.